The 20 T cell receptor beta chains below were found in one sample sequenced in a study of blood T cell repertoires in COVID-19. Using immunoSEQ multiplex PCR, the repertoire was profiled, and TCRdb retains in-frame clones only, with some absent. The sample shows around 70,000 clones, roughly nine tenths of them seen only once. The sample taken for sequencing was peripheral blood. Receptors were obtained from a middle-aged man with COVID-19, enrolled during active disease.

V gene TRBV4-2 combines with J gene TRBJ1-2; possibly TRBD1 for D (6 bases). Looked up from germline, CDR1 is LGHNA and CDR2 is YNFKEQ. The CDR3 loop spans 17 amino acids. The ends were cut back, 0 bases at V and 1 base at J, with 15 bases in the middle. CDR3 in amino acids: CASSQDLRGGLNYGYTF. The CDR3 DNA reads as TGTGCCAGCAGCCAAGATCTTAGGGGGGGCCTTAACTATGGCTACACCTTC.

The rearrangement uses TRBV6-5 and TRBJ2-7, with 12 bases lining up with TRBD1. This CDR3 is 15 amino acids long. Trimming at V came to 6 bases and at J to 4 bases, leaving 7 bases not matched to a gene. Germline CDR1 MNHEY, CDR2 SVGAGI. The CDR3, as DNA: TGTGCCAGCAGGACTGGGACAGGGGGCTTGTACGAGCAGTACTTC. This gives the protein CASRTGTGGLYEQYF.

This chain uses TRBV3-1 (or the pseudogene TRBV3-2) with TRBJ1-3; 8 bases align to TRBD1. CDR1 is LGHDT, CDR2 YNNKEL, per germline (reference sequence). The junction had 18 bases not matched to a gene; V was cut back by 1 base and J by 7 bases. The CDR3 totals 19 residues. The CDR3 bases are TGTGCCAGCAGCCAAGTACAGGGGGGGACAAGTAATTATCGGAACACCATATATTTT. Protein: CASSQVQGGTSNYRNTIYF.

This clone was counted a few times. DNA for the CDR3: TGCGCCAGCAGCGAGATACAGGGGGACACTGAAGCTTTCTTT. Amino acids: CASSEIQGDTEAFF. The chain has TRBV5-1 and TRBJ1-1, with 8 bases lining up with TRBD1. Trimming cost V 4 bases and J 3 bases; bases outside gene matches: 5. Germline CDR1 is SGHRS and CDR2 is YFSETQ. The length of the CDR3 is 14 residues. The whole variable domain, filled in from reference TRBV5-1 and TRBJ1-1, reads KAGVTQTPRYLIKTRGQQVTLSCSPISGHRSVSWYQQTPGQGLQFLFEYFSETQRNKGNFPGRFSGRQFSNSRSEMNVSTLELGDSALYLCASSEIQGDTEAFFGQGTRLTVV.

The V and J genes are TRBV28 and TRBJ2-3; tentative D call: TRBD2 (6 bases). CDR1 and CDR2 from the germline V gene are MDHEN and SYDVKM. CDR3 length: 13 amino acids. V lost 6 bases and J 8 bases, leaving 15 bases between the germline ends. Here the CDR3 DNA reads TGTGCCAGCAGACTAGCTATCGGGGGTACGCAGTATTTT. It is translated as CASRLAIGGTQYF.

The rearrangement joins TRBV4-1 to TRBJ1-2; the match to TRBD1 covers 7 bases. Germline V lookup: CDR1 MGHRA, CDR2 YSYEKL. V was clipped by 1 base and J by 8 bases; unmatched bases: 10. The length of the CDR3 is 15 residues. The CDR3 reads CASSQGQDREGGYTF. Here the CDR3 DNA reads TGCGCCAGCAGCCAAGGTCAAGACAGGGAAGGCGGCTACACCTTC.

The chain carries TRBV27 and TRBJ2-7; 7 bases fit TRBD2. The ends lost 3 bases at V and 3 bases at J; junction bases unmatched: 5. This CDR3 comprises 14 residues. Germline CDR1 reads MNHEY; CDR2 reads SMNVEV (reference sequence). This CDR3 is CASSFASGDYEQYF. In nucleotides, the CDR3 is TGTGCCAGCAGTTTTGCTAGCGGAGACTACGAGCAGTACTTC.

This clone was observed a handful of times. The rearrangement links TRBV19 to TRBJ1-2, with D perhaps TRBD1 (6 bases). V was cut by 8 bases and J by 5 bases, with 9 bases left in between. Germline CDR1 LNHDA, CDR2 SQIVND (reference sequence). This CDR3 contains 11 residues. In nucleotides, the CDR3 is TGTGCCAGTGTGGACAGTTATGGCTACACCTTC. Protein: CASVDSYGYTF. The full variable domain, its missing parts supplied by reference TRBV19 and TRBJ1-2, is DGGITQSPKYLFRKEGQNVTLSCEQNLNHDAMYWYRQDPGQGLRLIYYSQIVNDFQKGDIAEGYSVSREKKESFPLTVTSAQKNPTAFYLCASVDSYGYTFGSGTRLTVV.

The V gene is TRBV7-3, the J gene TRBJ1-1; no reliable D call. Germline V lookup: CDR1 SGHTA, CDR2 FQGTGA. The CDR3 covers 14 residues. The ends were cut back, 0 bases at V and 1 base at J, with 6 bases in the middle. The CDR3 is CASSLTGGNTEAFF. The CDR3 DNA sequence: TGTGCCAGCAGCTTAACGGGAGGGAACACTGAAGCTTTCTTT. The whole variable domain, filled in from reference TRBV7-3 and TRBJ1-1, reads GAGVSQTPSNKVTEKGKYVELRCDPISGHTALYWYRQSLGQGPEFLIYFQGTGAADDSGLPNDRFFAVRPEGSVSTLKIQRTERGDSAVYLCASSLTGGNTEAFFGQGTRLTVV.

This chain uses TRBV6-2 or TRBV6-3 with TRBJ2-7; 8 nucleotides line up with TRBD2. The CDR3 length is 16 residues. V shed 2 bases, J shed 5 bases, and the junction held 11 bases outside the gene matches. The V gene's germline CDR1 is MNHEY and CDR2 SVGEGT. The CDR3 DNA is TGTGCCAGCAGTTACCCCCGGGGGGGGATCAGAGACGAGCAGTACTTC. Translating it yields CASSYPRGGIRDEQYF.

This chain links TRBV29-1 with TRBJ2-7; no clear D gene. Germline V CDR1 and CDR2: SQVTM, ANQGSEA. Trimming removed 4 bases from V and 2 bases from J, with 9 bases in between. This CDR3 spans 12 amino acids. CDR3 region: CSVGRVAYEQYF. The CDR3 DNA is TGCAGCGTTGGTCGGGTTGCCTACGAGCAGTACTTC.

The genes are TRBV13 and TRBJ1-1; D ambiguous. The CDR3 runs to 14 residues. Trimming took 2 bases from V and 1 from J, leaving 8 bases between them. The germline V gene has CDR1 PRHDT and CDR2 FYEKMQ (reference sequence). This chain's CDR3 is CASSLSVANTEAFF. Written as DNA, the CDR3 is TGTGCCAGCAGCTTATCTGTAGCGAACACTGAAGCTTTCTTT.

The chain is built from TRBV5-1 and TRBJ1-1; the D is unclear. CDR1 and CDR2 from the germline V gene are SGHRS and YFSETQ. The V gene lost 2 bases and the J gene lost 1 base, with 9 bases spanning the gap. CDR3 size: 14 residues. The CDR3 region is CASSFEGENTEAFF. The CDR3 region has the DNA TGCGCCAGCAGCTTTGAGGGTGAGAACACTGAAGCTTTCTTT.

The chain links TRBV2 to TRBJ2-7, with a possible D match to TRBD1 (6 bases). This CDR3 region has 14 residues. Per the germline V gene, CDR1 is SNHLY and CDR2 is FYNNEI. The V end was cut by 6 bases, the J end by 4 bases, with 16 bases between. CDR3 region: CASSFQGNGYEQYF. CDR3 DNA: TGTGCCAGCAGCTTTCAGGGGAATGGATACGAGCAGTACTTC.

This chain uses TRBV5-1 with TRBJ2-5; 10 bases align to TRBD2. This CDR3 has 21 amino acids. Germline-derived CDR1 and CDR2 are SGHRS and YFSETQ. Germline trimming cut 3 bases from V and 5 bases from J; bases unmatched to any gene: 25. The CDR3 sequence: CASSYLDRGLAKPEGRETQYF. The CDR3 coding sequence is TGCGCCAGCAGCTATTTAGACCGGGGACTAGCGAAACCAGAGGGGCGGGAGACCCAGTACTTC.

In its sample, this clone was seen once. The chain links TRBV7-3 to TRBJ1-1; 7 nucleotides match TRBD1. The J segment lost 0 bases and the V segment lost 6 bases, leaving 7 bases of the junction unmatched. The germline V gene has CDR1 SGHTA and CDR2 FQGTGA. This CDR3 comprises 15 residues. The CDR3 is CASRTGSPMNTEAFF. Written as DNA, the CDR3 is TGTGCCAGCAGGACAGGGTCCCCGATGAACACTGAAGCTTTCTTT.

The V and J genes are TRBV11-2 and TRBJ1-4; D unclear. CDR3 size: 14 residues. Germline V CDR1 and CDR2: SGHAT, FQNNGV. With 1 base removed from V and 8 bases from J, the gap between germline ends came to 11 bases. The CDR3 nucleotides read TGTGCCAGCAGCTTAGGAGAGGGCGGGGAAAAACTGTTTTTT. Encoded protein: CASSLGEGGEKLFF.

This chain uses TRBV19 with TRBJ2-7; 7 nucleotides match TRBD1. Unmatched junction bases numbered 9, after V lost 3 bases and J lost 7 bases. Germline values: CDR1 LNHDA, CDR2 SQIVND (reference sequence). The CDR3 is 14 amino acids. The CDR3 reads CASSMNRGRGEQYF. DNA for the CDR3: TGTGCCAGTAGTATGAACAGGGGCCGAGGTGAGCAGTACTTC.

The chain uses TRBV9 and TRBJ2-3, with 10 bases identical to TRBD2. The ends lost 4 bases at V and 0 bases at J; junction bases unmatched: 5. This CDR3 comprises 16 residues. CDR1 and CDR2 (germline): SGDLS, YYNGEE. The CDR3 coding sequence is TGTGCCAGCAGCACTTCTAGCGGGGGTAGCACAGATACGCAGTATTTT. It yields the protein CASSTSSGGSTDTQYF.

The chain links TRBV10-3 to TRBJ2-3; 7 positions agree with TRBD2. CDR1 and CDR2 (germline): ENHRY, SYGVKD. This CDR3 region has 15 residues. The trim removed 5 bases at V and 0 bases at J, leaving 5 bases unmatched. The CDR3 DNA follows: TGTGCCATCAGTCCGAAGACTAGCAGCACAGATACGCAGTATTTT. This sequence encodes CAISPKTSSTDTQYF.